These 3 T cell receptor beta chains were sequenced from one sample in a study of cytomegalovirus exposure and HLA in healthy donors. Primers for the PCR totalled 60 Vbeta and 13 Jbeta. Sequencing used immunoSEQ multiplex PCR; TCRdb keeps in-frame clones, though not all of them. This table has about 150,000 clones, over 70% appearing once. The sequenced material came from PBMCs. The receptors shown here come from a man aged 30-40 years in good health and CMV-seropositive.

V is TRBV6-1 and J is TRBJ2-7, with 10 bases fitting TRBD1. This CDR3 contains 16 residues. Germline values: CDR1 MNHNS, CDR2 SASEGT. V shed 4 bases, J shed 3 bases, and the junction held 9 bases outside the gene matches. Here the CDR3 DNA reads TGTGCCAGCAGTGCGAGACAGGGGGCATTCGGCTACGAGCAGTACTTC. This sequence encodes CASSARQGAFGYEQYF.

J is TRBJ2-7 and V is TRBV29-1, with D perhaps matching TRBD1 (5 bases). Germline lookup yields CDR1 SQVTM and CDR2 ANQGSEA. The CDR3 totals 11 residues. V was clipped by 7 bases and J by 1 base, with 8 bases between them. The CDR3: CSAQGSYEQYF. CDR3 bases: TGCAGCGCCCAGGGTTCCTACGAGCAGTACTTC.

The CDR3 protein is CASRGGGDTGELFF. CDR3 coding DNA: TGTGCCAGCAGGGGTGGGGGGGACACCGGGGAGCTGTTTTTT. The rearrangement links TRBV6-5 to TRBJ2-2, with 7 bases fitting TRBD2. Unmatched junction bases numbered 4, after V lost 6 bases and J lost 3 bases. The CDR3 covers 14 residues. Germline CDR1 and CDR2: MNHEY and SVGAGI.